One sample yielded the 32 T cell receptor beta chains listed below, sequenced in a study of blood T cells in healthy people across ages. PCR was performed a second time for about 6 to 12 cycles using a sample-barcoded 5' primer and a J-beta primer mix. TCRdb redid the calling of the 5' RACE reads with MiXCR, one entry per CDR3 protein. This table holds approximately 1.5 million distinct CDR3 sequences, roughly 32% found once. The sequenced sample was blood. These TCRs come from a woman in her thirties in good health.

V and J are TRBV10-3 and TRBJ2-3, with a possible D match to TRBD1 (6 bases). The CDR3 spans 13 residues. Germline V gene data show CDR1 as ENHRY and CDR2 as SYGVKD. With 6 bases removed from V and 5 bases from J, the gap between germline ends came to 12 bases. CDR3 residues: CAIREGQLDTQYF. The CDR3 nucleotides read TGTGCCATCAGAGAAGGACAGCTAGATACGCAGTATTTT.

In regard to this clonotype: The junction and the germline gene differ at one end; a read error may be behind it. This chain uses TRBV12-3 or TRBV12-4 with TRBJ2-7; 7 bases are a match to TRBD1. This CDR3 contains 14 residues. Here the CDR3 DNA reads TGTGCCAACAGTTTAGACAGGGTGGCGGGCGAGCAGTACTTC. Residues: CANSLDRVAGEQYF.

This clonotype was seen a handful of times. The CDR3 DNA is TGCGCCAGCAGTGAGTCGGAACAGGGGTCTGAAGCTTTCTTT. It codes for CASSESEQGSEAFF. The rearrangement joins TRBV10-2 to TRBJ1-1, with 7 positions matching TRBD1. CDR3 length: 14 residues. The ends lost 0 bases at V and 6 bases at J; junction bases unmatched: 4. Germline CDR1 is WSHSY and CDR2 is SAAADI.

In nucleotides, the CDR3 is TGTGCCAGCAGTCCTCGGATAGGGGAAAAGGGTAATGAAAAACTGTTTTTT. It codes for CASSPRIGEKGNEKLFF. The V call is TRBV27, the J call TRBJ1-4; tentative D call: TRBD1 (5 bases). The CDR3 runs to 17 residues. The V end was cut by 5 bases, the J end by 4 bases, with 20 bases between. Germline loops: CDR1 MNHEY, CDR2 SMNVEV (reference sequence).

Only a few counts were recorded for this clonotype. The V and J genes are TRBV20-1 and TRBJ1-1; D unresolved. Trimming left V 3 bases short and J 5 bases short, with 7 bases between. The germline CDR1 and CDR2 sequences are DFQATT and SNEGSKA (reference sequence). This CDR3 comprises 11 residues. Written as DNA, the CDR3 is TGCAGTGCTAGGGTTTGGACTGAAGCTTTCTTT. Its protein is CSARVWTEAFF.

The rearrangement uses TRBV25-1 and TRBJ1-1; D might be TRBD1 (6 bases). The CDR3 contains 15 residues. V was clipped by 8 bases and J by 0 bases, with 16 bases between them. In germline, CDR1 is MGHDK, CDR2 SYGVNS. CDR3 protein: CASAQGIAMNTEAFF. DNA of the CDR3: TGTGCCAGCGCTCAGGGGATAGCAATGAACACTGAAGCTTTCTTT.

The chain has TRBV28 and TRBJ1-5; 7 nucleotides align to TRBD1. CDR1 MDHEN and CDR2 SYDVKM come from the germline V gene. This CDR3 is 16 amino acids long. J gave up 3 bases and V 4 bases, and 9 bases lay outside the gene matches. CDR3 amino acids: CASSSRDSRYNQPQHF. DNA of the CDR3: TGTGCCAGCAGTTCGCGGGACAGCCGATACAATCAGCCCCAGCATTTT.

The chain combines TRBV20-1 with TRBJ2-1; possible D gene TRBD1, 5 bases. V shed 0 bases and J shed 4 bases, with 19 bases lying between them. CDR3 length: 17 residues. The germline V gene has CDR1 DFQATT and CDR2 SNEGSKA (reference sequence). The CDR3 nucleotides are TGCAGTGCTAGAGACCCGACAGCAATTACTTCTTACAATGAGCAGTTCTTC. Encoded protein: CSARDPTAITSYNEQFF.

Worth noting for this clonotype: No conserved phenylalanine or tryptophan is present at the end of the CDR3, so a read error is the likely explanation. V gene TRBV3-1 combines with J gene TRBJ2-5; D call uncertain. The germline V gene has CDR1 LGHDT and CDR2 YNNKEL (reference sequence). The CDR3 loop spans 12 amino acids. V was clipped by 1 base and J by 4 bases, with 4 bases between them. This CDR3 reads CASSQVRETQYS. In DNA, the CDR3 is TGTGCCAGCAGCCAAGTGCGAGAGACCCAGTACTCC.

The gene calls are TRBV9 and TRBJ2-7; D could derive from TRBD1 or TRBD2 (5 bases each). V gave up 0 bases and J gave up 2 bases, with 12 bases separating them. Germline CDR1 SGDLS, CDR2 YYNGEE. The CDR3 has 15 amino acids. In nucleotides, the CDR3 is TGTGCCAGCAGCGTAGGAGGGACGGACACCTACGAGCAGTACTTC. Amino acids: CASSVGGTDTYEQYF.

This clonotype appeared a few times. The chain carries TRBV4-1 and TRBJ2-7; either TRBD1 or TRBD2 may fit D (5 bases each). The CDR3 has 12 amino acids. The V and J ends lost 1 base and 6 bases respectively, with 7 bases between them. The germline gives CDR1 MGHRA, CDR2 YSYEKL. The CDR3 protein is CASSQGGTEQYF. Here the CDR3 DNA reads TGCGCCAGCAGCCAAGGGGGGACCGAGCAGTACTTC.

This clonotype was picked up a small number of times. The chain couples TRBV6-6 to TRBJ2-5, with 8 positions matching TRBD2. V trimming: 7 bases; J trimming: 6 bases; junction bases outside the gene matches: 19. Germline V gene data show CDR1 as MNHNY and CDR2 as SVGAGI (reference sequence). The CDR3 extends over 17 amino acids. The CDR3 nucleotides are TGTGCCAGCAACCCTATGAGGAGCGGGGGCCTCCGGAAGACCCAGTACTTC. Encoded protein: CASNPMRSGGLRKTQYF.

This clonotype occurred many times. The chain couples TRBV20-1 to TRBJ2-7, with D possibly matching TRBD1 (6 bases). The CDR3 spans 15 residues. Trimming left V 4 bases short and J 0 bases short, with 16 bases between. The germline CDR1 and CDR2 sequences are DFQATT and SNEGSKA (reference sequence). The CDR3 DNA reads as TGCAGTGCTACCCCTCAGACAGGATCCTCCTACGAGCAGTACTTC. Protein product: CSATPQTGSSYEQYF.

This chain uses TRBV4-1 with TRBJ2-1; D not resolved. Germline-derived CDR1 and CDR2 are MGHRA and YSYEKL. The CDR3 extends over 13 amino acids. Trimming removed 1 base from V and 12 bases from J, with 13 bases in between. CDR3 nucleotide sequence: TGCGCCAGCAGCCAAGTCAACAGCCTAACGCAGTTCTTC. Translation gives CASSQVNSLTQFF.

This clonotype has only a few counts. This rearrangement joins TRBV20-1 to TRBJ2-3; maybe TRBD1 (6 bases). Germline V gives CDR1 DFQATT, CDR2 SNEGSKA (reference sequence). Trimming left V 0 bases short and J 4 bases short, with 17 bases between. The CDR3 contains 16 residues. The CDR3 sequence: CSAREGTGSGADTQYF. CDR3 DNA: TGCAGTGCTAGAGAGGGAACAGGGAGTGGGGCAGATACGCAGTATTTT.

The chain carries TRBV19 and TRBJ1-1; D uncertain. The CDR3 is made up of 14 amino acids. Germline CDR1 reads LNHDA; CDR2 reads SQIVND (reference sequence). V dropped 8 bases and J dropped 0 bases, with 13 bases sitting between them. Here the CDR3 reads CASSASHLNTEAFF. The CDR3 DNA follows: TGTGCCAGTTCCGCTTCCCATCTGAACACTGAAGCTTTCTTT.

This clonotype was recorded a few times. This chain joins TRBV20-1 and TRBJ2-7; 10 bases map to TRBD1. The germline V gene has CDR1 DFQATT and CDR2 SNEGSKA (reference sequence). J gave up 1 base and V 2 bases, and 2 bases lay outside the gene matches. CDR3 length: 14 amino acids. DNA for the CDR3: TGCAGTGCTAGACAGGGACAGGGGTCCTACGAGCAGTACTTC. Encoded protein: CSARQGQGSYEQYF.

The chain recombines TRBV20-1 with TRBJ2-4, with D possibly matching TRBD1 (6 bases). The last part of the DNA fits TRBJ2-7 better; the J call may be wrong. The CDR3 is made up of 14 amino acids. CDR1 and CDR2 (germline): DFQATT, SNEGSKA (reference sequence). The CDR3 sequence: CSAINSRGTYEQYF. The CDR3 bases are TGCAGTGCTATCAATAGCAGGGGAACCTACGAGCAGTACTTC.

This clonotype was detected a few times. The chain's CDR3 is CASSDWNNHGELFF. The CDR3 nucleotides are TGTGCCAGCAGTGACTGGAACAATCACGGGGAGCTGTTTTTT. The rearrangement links TRBV6-1 to TRBJ2-2; D call uncertain. The CDR3 consists of 14 residues. Germline CDR1 and CDR2: MNHNS and SASEGT. The V gene lost 3 bases and the J gene lost 7 bases, with 12 bases spanning the gap.

This clonotype was found many times. V and J are TRBV20-1 and TRBJ2-7; possibly TRBD1 for D (6 bases). In germline, CDR1 is DFQATT, CDR2 SNEGSKA (reference sequence). V was shortened by 3 bases and J by 3 bases, with 18 bases between the two germline ends. This CDR3 is built from 15 residues. The CDR3 sequence is CSARSRQASIYEQYF. Written as DNA, the CDR3 is TGCAGTGCTAGGAGTCGACAGGCCTCAATCTACGAGCAGTACTTC.

Here the CDR3 DNA reads TGTGCCAGCAGGGTGGACAGTACCACAGATACGCAGTATTTT. Translating it yields CASRVDSTTDTQYF. This rearrangement joins TRBV28 to TRBJ2-3, with D possibly TRBD1 on 6 matching bases. Per the germline V gene, CDR1 is MDHEN and CDR2 is SYDVKM. Trimming shortened V by 6 bases and J by 2 bases, and 12 bases separated the two germline ends. This CDR3 region has 14 residues.

This clonotype was counted at least ten times. This sequence joins TRBV11-2 and TRBJ2-6; possibly TRBD1 for D (5 bases). From germline, CDR1 is SGHAT and CDR2 FQNNGV. Trimming took off 5 bases at V and 0 bases at J, with 11 bases between the two ends. This CDR3 is 16 amino acids long. This CDR3 is CASSARQRSGANVLTF. The CDR3 DNA sequence: TGTGCCAGCAGCGCCCGACAGCGCTCTGGGGCCAACGTCCTGACTTTC.

The chain recombines TRBV2 with TRBJ2-5; no clear D gene. The assigned J gene may be wrong: the sequence end matches TRBJ2-7 better. This CDR3 region has 14 residues. Germline V lookup: CDR1 SNHLY, CDR2 FYNNEI. CDR3 bases: TGTGCCAGCTTTAGCTCTGCCCCGCCCTACGAGCAGTACTTC. As protein: CASFSSAPPYEQYF.

This clonotype was counted between two and nine times. This chain links TRBV4-2 with TRBJ1-4; possible D gene TRBD1, 5 bases. CDR1 is LGHNA, CDR2 YNFKEQ, per germline. The V end lost 5 bases, the J end lost 4 bases, and 17 bases lay between the germline ends. The CDR3 has 16 residues. The CDR3 DNA is TGTGCCAGCAGCTCTAACGCAGGGAAAATTAATGAAAAACTGTTTTTT. It encodes CASSSNAGKINEKLFF.

This clonotype turned up a few times. This chain connects TRBV6-5 to TRBJ2-1; 9 bases match TRBD1. Germline assignment: CDR1 MNHEY and CDR2 SVGAGI. The CDR3 has 15 amino acids. J lost 7 bases, V lost 5 bases, and 9 bases had no gene match. CDR3 residues: CASSTSGTGRNEQFF. CDR3 sequence (DNA): TGTGCCAGCAGTACCTCCGGGACAGGGCGGAATGAGCAGTTCTTC.

The chain is built from TRBV13 and TRBJ2-4, with 14 bases lining up with TRBD2. Matching the DNA end better, TRBJ2-5 makes the J call doubtful. Per the germline V gene, CDR1 is PRHDT and CDR2 is FYEKMQ (reference sequence). The CDR3 has 17 amino acids. The CDR3 here is CASSLRTSGGSGETQYF. CDR3 nucleotide sequence: TGTGCCAGCAGCCTCCGGACTAGCGGGGGGTCGGGAGAGACCCAGTACTTC.

This chain joins TRBV7-2 and TRBJ1-6, with TRBD1 as a possible D gene (5 bases). CDR3 length: 16 residues. CDR1 and CDR2 from the germline V gene are SGHTA and FQGNSA. With 5 bases removed from V and 4 bases from J, the gap between germline ends came to 15 bases. In DNA, the CDR3 is TGTGCCAGCAGCGGACAAGGATCGGTATATAATTCACCCCTCCACTTT. It translates to CASSGQGSVYNSPLHF.

This clonotype appeared a few times. The J gene is TRBJ2-7, the V gene TRBV15; D remains unclear. Germline assignment: CDR1 LNHNV and CDR2 YYDKDF (reference sequence). Trimming pared 2 bases from V and 3 bases from J, leaving 8 bases between. The CDR3 runs to 13 residues. The CDR3 loop is CATSRPPNYEQYF. The CDR3 DNA is TGTGCCACCAGCAGACCGCCGAACTACGAGCAGTACTTC. Full variable domain (rest looked up from reference TRBV15 and TRBJ2-7): DAMVIQNPRYQVTQFGKPVTLSCSQTLNHNVMYWYQQKSSQAPKLLFHYYDKDFNNEADTPDNFQSRRPNTSFCFLDIRSPGLGDTAMYLCATSRPPNYEQYFGPGTRLTVT.

Many counts were recorded for this clonotype. The chain joins TRBV10-3 to TRBJ1-6; D remains ambiguous. Trimming pared 10 bases from V and 6 bases from J, leaving 16 bases between. CDR1 is ENHRY, CDR2 SYGVKD, per germline. This CDR3 has 14 residues. CDR3 coding DNA: TGTGCCACTTTGGCCGGTGAAGTTAATTCACCCCTCCACTTT. Translated: CATLAGEVNSPLHF.

DNA of the CDR3: TGTGCCAGCAGCAGGACTGGGCGGGATGCAGATACGCAGTATTTT. Translating gives CASSRTGRDADTQYF. The chain is built from TRBV6-1 and TRBJ2-3; TRBD2 might be the D (6 bases). From germline, CDR1 is MNHNS and CDR2 SASEGT. The CDR3 has 15 residues. Between the trimmed V and J ends, which lost 6 bases and 4 bases, there was a span of 17 bases.

J is TRBJ1-1 and V is TRBV30; no clear D gene. This CDR3 spans 14 amino acids. Germline lookup yields CDR1 GTSNPN and CDR2 SVGIG (reference sequence). V was shortened by 0 bases and J by 6 bases, with 14 bases between the two germline ends. CDR3 sequence: CAWSVSGVSPEAFF. CDR3 sequence (DNA): TGTGCCTGGAGTGTAAGTGGGGTTTCCCCTGAAGCTTTCTTT.

This clonotype turned up a few times. V usage is TRBV4-1 and J usage is TRBJ2-3; TRBD2 is a possible D gene (5 bases). The CDR3 has 13 amino acids. Germline V CDR1 and CDR2: MGHRA, YSYEKL. V was clipped by 0 bases and J by 12 bases, with 13 bases between them. CDR3 amino acids: CASSQDETNSQYF. The CDR3 nucleotides are TGCGCCAGCAGCCAAGATGAGACTAATTCCCAGTATTTT.